Listed below are T cell receptor beta chains from one sample, sequenced in a study of blood T cell repertoires in COVID-19. The protocol was immunoSEQ multiplex PCR, while the TCRdb copy is restricted to in-frame clones and leaves out a portion. The top ten clones hold 6% to 6.5% of a sample with hundreds of thousands of clones, about 91% of them seen once. The sample consisted of peripheral blood. The origin of the receptors is a woman between 25 and 40 years old with COVID-19, enrolled during active disease. Each CDR3 is given with its conserved first and last residue. Each record gives: V gene, J gene, clone size, D gene, CDR3 DNA, CDR3 protein. The D gene is left open where the match is weak. Rows may omit the clone size; those that give it use once, few, many or a size class.

>TRBV10-3|TRBJ1-3|-|-
TGTGCCATCAGTGACGGCCGGGGAACGATAAACTCTGGAAACACCATATATTTT
CAISDGRGTINSGNTIYF
>TRBV30|TRBJ2-5|-|TRBD2
TGTGCCTGGAGTCTATTCCTAGCGGAGGGCGGTGGGTCCCAGTACTTC
CAWSLFLAEGGGSQYF
>TRBV28|TRBJ1-5|-|TRBD1
TGTGCCAGCAGACAAACAGGGGAGGTCCAGCCCCAGCATTTT
CASRQTGEVQPQHF
>TRBV2|TRBJ1-2|-|-
TGTGCCATCCTAGGGGTACCCTATGGCTACACCTTC
CAILGVPYGYTF
>TRBV4-2|TRBJ2-1|-|TRBD2
TGTGCCAGCAGCCATGGGACTAGCGGGGGGGGTGAGCAGTTCTTC
CASSHGTSGGGEQFF
>TRBV5-5|TRBJ2-3|-|TRBD1
TGTGCCACCAAAACACAGGGGGCCTACACAGATACGCAGTATTTT
CATKTQGAYTDTQYF
>TRBV28|TRBJ2-4|-|-
TGTGCCAGCAGTCACAGGGTAACAGCCAAAAACATTCAGTACTTC
CASSHRVTAKNIQYF
>TRBV11-2|TRBJ1-2|-|-
TGTGCCAGCAGCTCCATCTTTCACGGGACACCGATCGGGTACACCTTC
CASSSIFHGTPIGYTF
>TRBV5-1|TRBJ1-2|-|-
TGCGCCAGCAGCCCCCGGGGAGGGGCGACCTATGGCTACACCTTC
CASSPRGGATYGYTF
>TRBV2|TRBJ2-2|-|-
TGTGCCAGCATCATAGGGGGTAACACCGGGGAGCTGTTTTTT
CASIIGGNTGELFF
>TRBV7-8|TRBJ2-7|few|-
TGTGCCAGCAGCTTGGGGGAGGGGGTCGAGCAGTACTTC
CASSLGEGVEQYF
>TRBV7-9|TRBJ2-5|few|-
TGTGCCAGCAGCTTAGCGGGAGGCGAAGAGACCCAGTACTTC
CASSLAGGEETQYF
>TRBV18|TRBJ2-1|-|TRBD2
TGTGCCAGCTCACCAGGTATCTTGGCTAGCGGGGGGGCGACGGTTGAGCAGTTCTTC
CASSPGILASGGATVEQFF
>TRBV29-1|TRBJ2-2|-|-
TGCAGCGTTGAATTAGGAGCGGGGAACACCGGGGAGCTGTTTTTT
CSVELGAGNTGELFF
>TRBV6-5|TRBJ2-3|-|-
TGTGCCAGCAGTTACTCCCAGAGCACAGATACGCAGTATTTT
CASSYSQSTDTQYF
>TRBV27|TRBJ2-7|-|TRBD1
TGTGCCAGCAGGAATCCCGGGACAGGGCAGCACGAGCAGTACTTC
CASRNPGTGQHEQYF
>TRBV5-6|TRBJ2-4|-|TRBD2
TGTGCCAGCAGCTTTTCCGCTAGCGGCCAAAAAAACATTCAGTACTTC
CASSFSASGQKNIQYF
>TRBV11-2|TRBJ1-1|once|-
TGTGCCAGCAGCTTACAGGGAATTGAAGCTTTCTTT
CASSLQGIEAFF